This passage covers 15 T cell receptor beta chains from one sample sequenced in a study of regulatory T cells in long-lasting Graves disease (dated by TCRdb to the early 2020s). This sample's time point label indicates: persistent/refractory GD, antithyroid drugs over 5 years with positive TRAb. For both TCR sequencing and RNA sequencing, RNA was extracted from PBMCs in TRIzol. Library preparation employed multiplex PCR. The sequencer listed for this sample is Illumina HiSeq 4000. CDR3 regions were amplified by Arm-PCR with iRepertoire HTBI primers to construct TCR beta libraries. TCRdb reprocessed the public reads (quality trimming at Q25 with fastp, clone calling with MiXCR) and kept in-frame beta chains. A single entry per CDR3 protein holds the most common genes and DNA from its merged rows. This sample has roughly 450,000 distinct CDR3 sequences in its table, and roughly a quarter of those were observed once. The leading ten clones occupy roughly 26% of the sample.

Material: peripheral blood mononuclear cells (PBMCs), obtained when the disease was refractory, from a patient treated with antithyroid drugs. All receptors derive from a female donor with Graves disease.

The rearrangement joins TRBV10-3 to TRBJ2-7; 10 nucleotides agree with TRBD1. The CDR3 loop spans 13 amino acids. Germline CDR1 and CDR2: ENHRY and SYGVKD. J lost 10 bases, V lost 6 bases, and 9 bases had no gene match. The CDR3 loop is CAISRDRGSEQYF. In nucleotides, the CDR3 is TGTGCCATCAGCCGGGACAGGGGAAGCGAACAGTACTTC.

This clonotype was counted between two and nine times. The chain combines TRBV5-1 with TRBJ2-5, with a tentative D call TRBD2 (6 bases). Germline V gene sequence: CDR1 SGHRS, CDR2 YFSETQ. Trimming stripped 4 bases from V and 3 bases from J, with 10 bases between. This CDR3 is 13 amino acids long. DNA for the CDR3: TGCGCCAGCAGCGTGGGAGGCGAAGAGACCCAGTACTTC. This gives the protein CASSVGGEETQYF.

This clonotype showed up many times. The rearrangement uses TRBV27 and TRBJ1-1; no firm D call. Trimming took 6 bases from V and 4 from J, leaving 21 bases between them. Germline CDR1 is MNHEY and CDR2 is SMNVEV (reference sequence). The CDR3 extends over 16 amino acids. This CDR3 is CASSHSPGMGSTEAFF. The CDR3 DNA reads TGTGCCAGCAGCCACTCTCCCGGTATGGGCAGCACTGAAGCTTTCTTT.

This clonotype was seen many times. The CDR3 sequence: CASSLTRGGWEETQYF. The CDR3 DNA reads as TGTGCCAGCAGCCTCACCAGGGGGGGGTGGGAAGAGACCCAGTACTTC. J is TRBJ2-5 and V is TRBV7-2; D may correspond to TRBD1 or TRBD2 (7 bases each). Trimming removed 5 bases from V and 3 bases from J, with 19 bases in between. CDR1 is SGHTA, CDR2 FQGNSA, per germline. CDR3 length equals 16 residues. The whole variable domain, filled in from reference TRBV7-2 and TRBJ2-5, reads GAGVSQSPSNKVTEKGKDVELRCDPISGHTALYWYRQSLGQGLEFLIYFQGNSAPDKSGLPSDRFSAERTGGSVSTLTIQRTQQEDSAVYLCASSLTRGGWEETQYFGPGTRLLVL.

V usage is TRBV28 and J usage is TRBJ2-3, with unresolved D. Per germline, CDR1 MDHEN and CDR2 SYDVKM. Trimming left V 6 bases short and J 6 bases short, with 25 bases between. The CDR3 totals 17 residues. This CDR3 reads CASSQTRAAQSADTQYF. The DNA of the CDR3 is TGTGCCAGCAGCCAAACCCGGGCGGCTCAGTCGGCTGATACGCAGTATTTT. Together with reference TRBV28 and TRBJ2-3, the CDR3 gives the full variable domain: DVKVTQSSRYLVKRTGEKVFLECVQDMDHENMFWYRQDPGLGLRLIYFSYDVKMKEKGDIPEGYSVSREKKERFSLILESASTNQTSMYLCASSQTRAAQSADTQYFGPGTRLTVL.

This clonotype was detected only a few times. The V and J genes are TRBV7-2 and TRBJ2-7, with D possibly TRBD1 on 5 matching bases. The CDR3 length is 13 residues. Trimming cost V 5 bases and J 2 bases, with 10 bases left between them. CDR1 and CDR2 (germline): SGHTA, FQGNSA. The CDR3: CASSPQETYEQYF. CDR3 DNA sequence: TGTGCCAGCAGCCCACAGGAGACCTACGAGCAGTACTTC.

The chain joins TRBV30 to TRBJ1-2; 7 bases align to TRBD1. Looked up from germline, CDR1 is GTSNPN and CDR2 is SVGIG (reference sequence). This CDR3 is 14 amino acids long. The trim removed 3 bases at V and 6 bases at J, leaving 10 bases unmatched. The CDR3 bases are TGTGCCTGGAGCTTACAGGGGAGGGTGAATGGCTACACCTTC. The encoded protein is CAWSLQGRVNGYTF.

V is TRBV15 and J is TRBJ1-4, with TRBD1 as a possible D gene (6 bases). CDR1 is LNHNV, CDR2 YYDKDF, per germline (reference sequence). This CDR3 has 14 amino acids. Trimming removed 0 bases at V and 8 bases at J, with 10 bases between. The CDR3 DNA reads TGTGCCACCAGCAGAGAGGGGGACATGGAAAAACTGTTTTTT. Its protein product is CATSREGDMEKLFF.

The chain has TRBV20-1 and TRBJ1-2; 10 nucleotides line up with TRBD1. CDR1 and CDR2 (germline): DFQATT, SNEGSKA (reference sequence). The CDR3 sequence is 15 residues long. With 0 bases clipped from V and 2 bases from J, the junction kept 3 bases outside the gene matches. Here the CDR3 reads CSARDPGQGNYGYTF. CDR3 DNA sequence: TGCAGTGCTAGAGACCCGGGACAGGGGAACTATGGCTACACCTTC.

CDR3 in DNA: TGTGCCAGCAGCCCAAGCTTCAGGGGTAAAGAAAACACCATATATTTT. Its translation: CASSPSFRGKENTIYF. The chain recombines TRBV11-2 with TRBJ1-3; tentative D call: TRBD1 (6 bases). The CDR3 spans 16 residues. Looked up from germline, CDR1 is SGHAT and CDR2 is FQNNGV. V gave up 5 bases and J gave up 6 bases, with 20 bases separating them.

This clonotype was seen a few times. This chain uses TRBV7-9 with TRBJ2-7; 9 nucleotides agree with TRBD1. V gave up 2 bases and J gave up 0 bases; unmatched junction bases: 5. The CDR3 has 16 amino acids. CDR1 and CDR2 from the germline V gene are SEHNR and FQNEAQ (reference sequence). CDR3 in DNA: TGTGCCAGCAGCTTACTGCTGACAGGGGGCTCCTACGAGCAGTACTTC. Protein: CASSLLLTGGSYEQYF.

The table lists this clonotype with many counts. The rearrangement joins TRBV20-1 to TRBJ1-5; D uncertain. The V end was cut by 5 bases, the J end by 1 base, with 12 bases between. The CDR3 is made up of 14 amino acids. Germline V lookup: CDR1 DFQATT, CDR2 SNEGSKA (reference sequence). CDR3 loop: CSAPVAGSNQPQHF. The CDR3 DNA is TGCAGTGCTCCGGTCGCAGGAAGCAATCAGCCCCAGCATTTT.

The chain joins TRBV2 to TRBJ1-3; D is uncertain. Germline loops: CDR1 SNHLY, CDR2 FYNNEI. The CDR3 has 15 residues. The V gene lost 1 base and the J gene lost 4 bases, with 11 bases spanning the gap. DNA of the CDR3: TGTGCCAGCAGTGAAGTCAGTGGGAAAGGAAACACCATATATTTT. It encodes CASSEVSGKGNTIYF. The complete variable domain, with remaining parts taken from reference TRBV2 and TRBJ1-3, reads EPEVTQTPSHQVTQMGQEVILRCVPISNHLYFYWYRQILGQKVEFLVSFYNNEISEKSEIFDDQFSVERPDGSNFTLKIRSTKLEDSAMYFCASSEVSGKGNTIYFGEGSWLTVV.

The chain employs TRBV7-2 and TRBJ1-2; TRBD1 matches 7 bases. V shed 1 base, J shed 8 bases, and the junction held 4 bases outside the gene matches. Germline CDR1 is SGHTA and CDR2 is FQGNSA. The CDR3 length is 13 residues. This CDR3 reads CASSLVTGEGYTF. CDR3 coding DNA: TGTGCCAGCAGCTTAGTAACAGGGGAAGGCTACACCTTC.

At least ten counts were recorded for this clonotype. The rearrangement joins TRBV7-3 to TRBJ1-6, with D unclear. Trimming took off 0 bases at V and 6 bases at J, with 9 bases between the two ends. CDR1 is SGHTA, CDR2 FQGTGA, per germline. The CDR3 runs 15 residues. The CDR3 is CASSLTGSANSPLHF. Written as DNA, the CDR3 is TGTGCCAGCAGCTTAACGGGGTCGGCTAATTCACCCCTCCACTTT.